The T cell receptor (beta chain) under discussion was sequenced for a study (dated by TCRdb to 2016 to 2018). For context, the study as a whole: The study investigated the origins of HIV persistence in individuals who naturally controlled HIV infection.

Within its sample, this clonotype is large (0.1 to 1%). Its antigen is currently not known. Base qualities are missing; no much larger clone stands one base away. Based on the germline V gene (reference sequence), the CDR1 and CDR2 sequences are DFQATT and SNEGSKA. The cysteine opens and the phenylalanine closes a CDR3 of 14 amino acids. Solely the CDR3 DNA is kept, with 42 bases framed from the first base. V is pared back by 2 bases and J by 7 bases, with 18 bases lying between the germline termini. The library was made by 5' RACE. Sequenced using an Illumina HiSeq 2000. TCRdb reanalyzed the raw reads on its own, using fastp at Q25 for trimming and MiXCR for clone calling, and kept in-frame beta chains. A single entry per CDR3 protein holds the most common genes and DNA from its merged rows. For this sample there are about 340 distinct CDR3 sequences; around 5.8% appear just once. Approximately 50% of the sample lies in the top ten.

The receptor was derived from a male donor with HIV. The sequence is built from TRBV20-1 and TRBJ2-7; the D segment is perhaps TRBD1 or TRBD2, each sharing 5 matched bases. Sequencing used effector memory T cells from blood PBMCs. Sample cell subset or site, as interpreted from the label and publication: effector memory CD4+ T cells. The CDR3 sequence is CSARSRGPHEEQYF. The bases are TGCAGTGCTAGAAGCCGGGGCCCCCACGAAGAGCAGTACTTC.